This T cell receptor beta chain originates from a study of blood T cell repertoires in COVID-19. Germline V lookup: CDR1 SGDLS, CDR2 YYNGEE. After removal of 3 bases from V and 0 bases from J, the junction contained 6 bases not matched to a gene. This CDR3 spans 16 amino acids. The repertoire was sequenced with immunoSEQ multiplex PCR; TCRdb's copy has only in-frame clones and lacks some. The table includes about 390,000 clones, just under 90% detected once. Adults between roughly 18 and 89 years of age took part from 20 to 25 US areas. J is TRBJ1-3 and V is TRBV9, with 7 positions matching TRBD1. This receptor was obtained from a woman aged 45-59 years who had recovered from COVID-19. What was sequenced was PBMCs or T cells enriched from blood (not recorded which). The CDR3 loop reads CASSEGAGVSGNTIYF. In DNA form, the CDR3 reads TGTGCCAGCAGCGAGGGGGCTGGGGTCTCTGGAAACACCATATATTTT.